These 2 T cell receptor beta chains share one sample of origin, sequenced in a study of regulatory T cells in long-lasting Graves disease. According to the study, TCR beta libraries were built with iRepertoire HTBI primers and CDR3-region Arm-PCR. TCRdb used MiXCR to reprocess the multiplex PCR reads, holding one entry per CDR3 protein. The repertoire includes roughly 700,000 distinct CDR3 sequences, about 30% of them detected once, and roughly 40% sits in the top ten. Documented time point: persistent/refractory GD, antithyroid drugs over 5 years with positive TRAb. RNA extracted from PBMCs served as the sequencing template. The material was peripheral blood mononuclear cells (PBMCs), obtained when the disease was refractory, from a patient treated with antithyroid drugs. The receptors originated from a female donor with Graves disease.

The genes are TRBV29-1 and TRBJ2-2, with 9 bases that match TRBD1. The germline CDR1 and CDR2 sequences are SQVTM and ANQGSEA. There are 16 residues in the CDR3. Losses at the gene ends were 5 bases for V and 5 bases for J; bases not matched to a gene: 12. Here the CDR3 reads CSVKKVTGTGTGELFF. The CDR3 bases are TGCAGCGTTAAAAAGGTCACTGGGACAGGGACCGGGGAGCTGTTTTTT.

The genes are TRBV7-6 and TRBJ1-1, with D unresolved. V was clipped by 5 bases and J by 6 bases, with 13 bases between them. Germline CDR1 and CDR2: SGHVS and FNYEAQ. The CDR3 sequence is 13 residues long. CDR3 in amino acids: CASSLSMGSEAFF. The CDR3 DNA follows: TGTGCCAGCAGCCTCTCGATGGGTTCTGAAGCTTTCTTT.